This TCR beta chain was retrieved from a study of cytomegalovirus exposure and HLA in healthy donors. In the study overall: Of all 400 or so donors who were genotyped, around 79% belonged to the Caucasian-associated ancestry cluster. Study-level results: The classifier was said to identify cytomegalovirus status with high specificity and sensitivity. Most observed TCR sequences were rare, whereas some public TCRs were detected in many donors. Reportedly, TCR beta sequences accurately predicted HLA-A and HLA-B alleles in most subjects.

PCR used 60 Vbeta primers and 13 Jbeta primers. Produced via immunoSEQ multiplex PCR; TCRdb's table is partial and in-frame only. The sample lists under 300,000 clones; almost 85% were seen once. Details on this clone: No antigen is known for it. The sample has other DNA sequences that encode this CDR3 too.

Germline CDR1 reads SGHRS; CDR2 reads YFSETQ. V lost 4 bases and J 1 base, leaving 9 bases between the germline ends. This CDR3 region has 14 residues. Sequenced: PBMCs. The V and J genes are TRBV5-1 and TRBJ1-3; D is ambiguous. This clonotype was sampled from a woman aged 40 to 50 in good health and CMV-seropositive. The CDR3 DNA reads TGCGCCAGCAGCCTGGCGGGGTCTGGAAACACCATATATTTT. It yields the protein CASSLAGSGNTIYF.